A single sample is the source of the 21 T cell receptor beta chains below, sequenced in a study of CD8 T cells in ankylosing spondylitis. MiXCR, applied by TCRdb to the 5' RACE reads, yields one record per CDR3 protein. The sample holds 250,000 to 400,000 distinct CDR3 sequences, approximately 10% seen once. The sample was blood, either unsorted or a sorted T cell fraction (not recorded which). The receptors stem from a female donor with ankylosing spondylitis or in good health (not recorded which).

This clonotype occurred many times. This chain links TRBV4-3 with TRBJ2-7; tentatively, D is TRBD1 (5 bases). The CDR3 runs to 15 residues. V lost 0 bases and J lost 1, with 10 bases in between. Germline loops: CDR1 LGHNA, CDR2 YSLEER. The CDR3 spells CASSQDRDRSYEQYF. In DNA, the CDR3 is TGCGCCAGCAGCCAAGATCGAGACAGATCCTACGAGCAGTACTTC.

As concerns this clonotype: A much larger clone sits a single nucleotide away, making a read error possible. The rearrangement joins TRBV24-1 to TRBJ2-1; no reliable D call. This CDR3 is built from 14 residues. Germline V CDR1 and CDR2: KGHDR, SFDVKD. V shed 6 bases and J shed 3 bases, with 11 bases lying between them. The CDR3 sequence: CATSTASCYNEQFF. DNA of the CDR3: TGTGCCACCAGTACAGCGAGCTGCTACAATGAGCAGTTCTTC.

This clonotype occurred many times. Here the CDR3 reads CASSFLAGDLNEQFF. CDR3 bases: TGTGCCAGCAGCTTCCTAGCGGGAGATTTGAATGAGCAGTTCTTC. V usage is TRBV5-5 and J usage is TRBJ2-1, with 10 nucleotides matching TRBD2. V lost 2 bases and J lost 7; bases outside the gene matches: 6. The germline gives CDR1 SGHKS, CDR2 YYEKEE (reference sequence). This CDR3 has 15 residues.

This clonotype was detected ten times or more. This rearrangement joins TRBV12-3 or TRBV12-4 to TRBJ2-2; 9 bases match TRBD2. This CDR3 region has 17 residues. V was pared by 6 bases and J by 6 bases, with 14 bases of the junction left unmatched. The CDR3 loop reads CASRTRRGTSISGELFF. The CDR3 nucleotides are TGTGCCAGCAGGACCCGGAGGGGGACTAGCATCTCCGGGGAGCTGTTTTTT.

This clonotype was seen only a few times. V and J are TRBV5-1 and TRBJ2-1; tentative D call: TRBD1 (6 bases). Germline CDR1 SGHRS, CDR2 YFSETQ. Trimming took off 4 bases at V and 9 bases at J, with 23 bases between the two ends. The length of the CDR3 is 16 residues. As DNA, the CDR3 is TGCGCCAGCAGCACAGGAAGGTTTGAAGGGGGTGGTGAGCAGTTCTTC. Its translation is CASSTGRFEGGGEQFF.

This clonotype was seen only a few times. Germline is not matched at one junction end, which may reflect a read error. V is TRBV7-7 and J is TRBJ2-2; the D gene could be TRBD1 or TRBD2 (6 bases each). The CDR3 length is 18 residues. The germline gives CDR1 SSHAT, CDR2 FNYEAQ (reference sequence). The CDR3 DNA reads TGTGCTAGCAGCTTCCGAGAGGGGGGCGCGGGGAACACCGGGGAGCTGTTTTTT. Translation gives CASSFREGGAGNTGELFF.

V and J are TRBV20-1 and TRBJ1-6; D not certain. The CDR3 extends over 14 amino acids. Germline V gene sequence: CDR1 DFQATT, CDR2 SNEGSKA (reference sequence). Trimming took 0 bases from V and 12 from J, leaving 15 bases between them. The CDR3 is CSARDGRTWGPLHF. DNA of the CDR3: TGCAGTGCTAGAGATGGCAGGACCTGGGGACCCCTCCACTTT.

The chain links TRBV3-1 to TRBJ2-7; D is unclear. This CDR3 comprises 16 residues. Germline V gives CDR1 LGHDT, CDR2 YNNKEL (reference sequence). Trimming removed 4 bases at V and 2 bases at J, with 18 bases between. In DNA, the CDR3 is TGTGCCAGCAGCCCCGAAAGGGCCCGGTGGCCCTACGAGCAGTACTTC. Translation gives CASSPERARWPYEQYF.

This clonotype was detected many times. The rearrangement joins TRBV5-1 to TRBJ1-4; 9 bases fit TRBD1. V shed 5 bases, J shed 7 bases, and the junction held 6 bases outside the gene matches. The CDR3 loop spans 14 amino acids. Germline CDR1 SGHRS, CDR2 YFSETQ. The DNA of the CDR3 is TGCGCCAGCAGTAAGGACAGGGGAAGTGAAAAACTGTTTTTT. This translates into CASSKDRGSEKLFF.

The sample holds many counts of this clonotype. The chain uses TRBV4-1 and TRBJ1-1; 8 bases match TRBD1. This CDR3 contains 15 residues. After removal of 3 bases from V and 3 bases from J, the junction contained 6 bases not matched to a gene. Germline V CDR1 and CDR2: MGHRA, YSYEKL. This chain's CDR3 is CASSHPQDRDTEAFF. CDR3 in DNA: TGCGCCAGCAGCCACCCCCAGGACAGGGACACTGAAGCTTTCTTT.

CDR3 DNA: TGCAGTGCTAACGGGGTGGGAGGGGGGGTAGATACGCAGTATTTT. This encodes CSANGVGGGVDTQYF. The chain recombines TRBV20-1 with TRBJ2-3, with D perhaps matching TRBD2 (7 bases). The V gene's germline CDR1 is DFQATT and CDR2 SNEGSKA (reference sequence). This CDR3 comprises 15 residues. Between the trimmed V and J ends, which lost 4 bases and 5 bases, there was a span of 19 bases.

J is TRBJ2-5 and V is TRBV3-1; TRBD2 is a possible D gene (6 bases). This CDR3 spans 15 amino acids. Trimming took off 8 bases at V and 2 bases at J, with 18 bases between the two ends. Looked up from germline, CDR1 is LGHDT and CDR2 is YNNKEL (reference sequence). DNA for the CDR3: TGTGCCAGCTGCAACCGGGACTCCCTACAAGAGACCCAGTACTTC. Its protein product is CASCNRDSLQETQYF.

Many counts were recorded for this clonotype. The chain is built from TRBV6-1 and TRBJ2-1, with D perhaps matching TRBD1 (6 bases). Germline V gene sequence: CDR1 MNHNS, CDR2 SASEGT. V shed 6 bases and J shed 3 bases, with 18 bases lying between them. The CDR3 sequence is 16 residues long. CDR3 amino acids: CASRSDNRVGYNEQFF. CDR3 DNA: TGTGCCAGCAGGAGCGACAACAGGGTCGGCTACAATGAGCAGTTCTTC.

The sample holds a few counts of this clonotype. The chain's CDR3 is CASTTGGGGTGELFF. The CDR3, as DNA: TGTGCCAGCACCACCGGAGGGGGGGGCACCGGGGAGCTGTTTTTT. The rearrangement joins TRBV12-3 or TRBV12-4 to TRBJ2-2, with a tentative D call TRBD2 (7 bases). This CDR3 has 15 residues. Trimming cost V 7 bases and J 4 bases, with 16 bases left between them.

Many counts were recorded for this clonotype. The V and J genes are TRBV20-1 and TRBJ1-5; D perhaps matches TRBD1 (5 bases). CDR1 is DFQATT, CDR2 SNEGSKA, per germline (reference sequence). Deletions cut 6 bases from V and 7 bases from J, with 19 bases between. The CDR3 length is 14 residues. CDR3 sequence reads: CSARTGGSQQPQHF. In DNA, the CDR3 is TGCAGTGCCCGAACGGGGGGGAGCCAGCAGCCCCAGCATTTT.

This clonotype has a handful of counts. This chain links TRBV4-2 with TRBJ1-1; 11 nucleotides line up with TRBD1. The CDR3 has 19 residues. V lost 3 bases, J lost 4 bases, and 16 bases stayed unmatched. CDR1 and CDR2 from the germline V gene are LGHNA and YNFKEQ. The CDR3 sequence is CASSHSLIRTGGLSTEAFF. The CDR3 DNA reads as TGTGCCAGCAGCCACAGCCTAATCAGGACAGGGGGCCTGAGCACTGAAGCTTTCTTT.

The rearrangement links TRBV19 to TRBJ2-1; 10 positions agree with TRBD1. Unmatched junction bases numbered 0, after V lost 3 bases and J lost 1 base. This CDR3 has 15 residues. The germline CDR1 and CDR2 sequences are LNHDA and SQIVND (reference sequence). CDR3 sequence: CASSMGQGSYNEQFF. The CDR3 DNA is TGTGCCAGTAGTATGGGACAGGGGTCCTACAATGAGCAGTTCTTC.

The sample holds many counts of this clonotype. V and J are TRBV5-1 and TRBJ1-3, with a weak D call TRBD1 (6 bases). CDR3 length: 17 residues. CDR1 is SGHRS and CDR2 is YFSETQ in the germline V gene. Trimming shortened V by 4 bases and J by 0 bases, and 17 bases separated the two germline ends. CDR3 DNA: TGCGCCAGCAGCCGTTCGTCAGGGGCGAACTCTGGAAACACCATATATTTT. It translates to CASSRSSGANSGNTIYF.

This clonotype was recorded many times. This chain connects TRBV5-8 to TRBJ2-3; no clear D gene. Germline V CDR1 and CDR2: SGHTS, YDEGEE. Trimming took 6 bases from V and 6 from J, leaving 11 bases between them. This CDR3 has 12 amino acids. The CDR3 DNA sequence: TGTGCCAGCAAGCCTGATGCGGATACGCAGTATTTT. As protein: CASKPDADTQYF.

With respect to this clonotype: This may stem from a read error, because a much larger clone lies one nucleotide away. This chain links TRBV5-1 with TRBJ2-3, with 10 bases matching TRBD1. Germline assignment: CDR1 SGHRS and CDR2 YFSETQ. The CDR3 runs to 15 residues. Losses at the gene ends were 4 bases for V and 5 bases for J; bases not matched to a gene: 7. In DNA, the CDR3 is TGCGCCAGCAGCCATGGGACAGGGGCAAGAGATACGCAGTATTTT. Protein product: CASSHGTGARDTQYF.

As to this clonotype: Just one base apart from a much larger clone, this may be a read error. The DNA of the CDR3 is TGTGACAGCAGTTTTTGGGGTGGAGGAAACACCATATATTTT. This gives the protein CDSSFWGGGNTIYF. The rearrangement links TRBV12-3 or TRBV12-4 to TRBJ1-3, with D unclear. The CDR3 is made up of 14 amino acids.